Listed here is a single T cell receptor (beta chain). The antigen is unknown. The sample comes from a study of tumor-infiltrating lymphocytes in primary liver carcinoma. Overall study: Surgical resection was used to treat these primary liver carcinoma patients. In every tissue type, samples returned a similar yield of roughly 3.5 to 8 million productive TCRbeta reads. Whole-study results and caveats: Researchers did not compare CD4+ and CD8+ repertoires, as samples were bulk unsorted.

Reverse transcription of approximately 520 ng total RNA with a constant-region primer produced TCR beta cDNA. For TCR beta, libraries were produced by three nested multiplex PCR rounds using slightly modified ARM-PCR. Both of the initial two PCR rounds ran for around 9 cycles and employed TRBV1-TRBV30 forward primers alongside a C-beta reverse primer. A single record per CDR3 protein comes from TCRdb applying MiXCR to the multiplex PCR reads. The repertoire includes some 190,000 distinct CDR3 sequences, about 60% of them detected once, and approximately 65% sits in the top ten. The V and J ends lost 5 bases and 14 bases, in that order; junction bases with no gene match: 12. The CDR3 sequence is 13 residues long. Germline V gives CDR1 MNHEY, CDR2 SVGAGI. It was unsorted whole blood that yielded blood RNA, and germline DNA was also extracted.

The sequence was collected from a man aged 40-50 years with primary liver carcinoma and hepatitis B virus infection. Sequenced sample: peripheral blood. The chain employs TRBV6-5 and TRBJ2-1, with TRBD1 matching 7 bases. CDR3 nucleotide sequence: TGTGCCAGCAGTCCCGACAGGGATACTAAGGAGTTCTTC. Amino acids: CASSPDRDTKEFF.